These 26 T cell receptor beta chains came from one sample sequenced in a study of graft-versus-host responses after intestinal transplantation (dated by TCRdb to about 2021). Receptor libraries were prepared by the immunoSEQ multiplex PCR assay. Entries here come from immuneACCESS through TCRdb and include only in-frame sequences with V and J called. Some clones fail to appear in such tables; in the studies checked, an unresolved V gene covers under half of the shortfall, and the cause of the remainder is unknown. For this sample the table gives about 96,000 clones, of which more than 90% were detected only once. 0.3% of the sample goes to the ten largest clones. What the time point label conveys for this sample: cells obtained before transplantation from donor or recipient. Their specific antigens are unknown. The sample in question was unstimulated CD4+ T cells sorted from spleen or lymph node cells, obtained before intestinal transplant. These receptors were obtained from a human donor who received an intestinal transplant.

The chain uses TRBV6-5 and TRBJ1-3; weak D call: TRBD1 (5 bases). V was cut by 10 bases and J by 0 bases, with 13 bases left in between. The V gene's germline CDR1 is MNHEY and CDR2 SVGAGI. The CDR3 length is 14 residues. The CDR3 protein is CATGGGYSGNTIYF. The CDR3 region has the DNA TGTGCCACCGGGGGGGGATACTCTGGAAACACCATATATTTT.

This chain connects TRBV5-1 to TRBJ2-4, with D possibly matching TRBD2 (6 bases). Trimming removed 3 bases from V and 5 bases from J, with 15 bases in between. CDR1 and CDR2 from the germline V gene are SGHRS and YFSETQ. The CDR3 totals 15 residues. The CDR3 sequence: CASSSYRGDENIQYF. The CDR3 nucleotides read TGCGCCAGCAGCTCCTATCGCGGGGACGAAAACATTCAGTACTTC.

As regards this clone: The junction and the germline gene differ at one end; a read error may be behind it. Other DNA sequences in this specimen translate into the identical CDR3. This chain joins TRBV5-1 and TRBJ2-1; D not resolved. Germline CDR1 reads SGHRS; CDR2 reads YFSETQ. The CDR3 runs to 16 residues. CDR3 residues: CASSYLVPSSYNEQFF. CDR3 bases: TGCGCCAGCAGCTATTTGGTCCCGTCGTCCTACAACGAGCAGTTCTTC.

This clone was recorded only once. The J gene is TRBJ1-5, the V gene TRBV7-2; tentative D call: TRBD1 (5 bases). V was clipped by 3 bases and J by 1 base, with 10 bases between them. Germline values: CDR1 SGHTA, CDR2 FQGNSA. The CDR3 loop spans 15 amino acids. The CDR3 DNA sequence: TGTGCCAGCAGCTTCGGGGGAGGGAGCAATCAGCCCCAGCATTTT. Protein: CASSFGGGSNQPQHF.

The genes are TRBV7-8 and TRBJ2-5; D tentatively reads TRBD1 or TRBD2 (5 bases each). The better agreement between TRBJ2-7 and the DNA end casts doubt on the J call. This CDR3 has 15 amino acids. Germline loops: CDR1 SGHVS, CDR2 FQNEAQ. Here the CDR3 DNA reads TGTGCCAGCAGCCTGGGTCGGGACCTCTCCTACGAGCAGTACTTC. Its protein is CASSLGRDLSYEQYF.

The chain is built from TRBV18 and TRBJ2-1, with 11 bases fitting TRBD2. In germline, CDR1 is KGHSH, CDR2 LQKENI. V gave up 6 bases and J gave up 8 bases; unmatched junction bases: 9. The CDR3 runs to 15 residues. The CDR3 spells CASSLRLAGTYEQFF. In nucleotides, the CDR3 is TGTGCCAGCTCGCTACGACTAGCGGGAACCTATGAGCAGTTCTTC.

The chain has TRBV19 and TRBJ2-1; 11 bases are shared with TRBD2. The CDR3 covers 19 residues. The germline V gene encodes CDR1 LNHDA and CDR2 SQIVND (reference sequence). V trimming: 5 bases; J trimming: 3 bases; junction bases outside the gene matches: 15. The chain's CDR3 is CASSPLLAGAPPNYNEQFF. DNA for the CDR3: TGTGCCAGTAGTCCCCTACTAGCGGGAGCCCCTCCCAACTACAATGAGCAGTTCTTC.

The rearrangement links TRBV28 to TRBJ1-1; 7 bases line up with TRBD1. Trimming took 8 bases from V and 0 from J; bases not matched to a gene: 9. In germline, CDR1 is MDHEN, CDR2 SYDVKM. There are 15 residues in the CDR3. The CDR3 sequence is CASLASDRLNTEAFF. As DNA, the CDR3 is TGTGCCAGCCTGGCCTCGGACAGGTTGAACACTGAAGCTTTCTTT.

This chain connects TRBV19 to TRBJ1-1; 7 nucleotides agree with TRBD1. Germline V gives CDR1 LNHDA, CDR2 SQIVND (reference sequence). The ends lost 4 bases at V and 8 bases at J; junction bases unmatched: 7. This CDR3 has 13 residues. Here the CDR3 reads CASSTTRQGEAFF. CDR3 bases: TGTGCCAGTAGTACGACTAGACAGGGAGAAGCTTTCTTT.

CDR3 loop: CAWSGLTAYEQYF. The CDR3 DNA reads as TGTGCCTGGAGTGGGCTCACGGCCTACGAGCAGTACTTC. The chain joins TRBV30 to TRBJ2-7, with D uncertain. Per germline, CDR1 GTSNPN and CDR2 SVGIG (reference sequence). V lost 1 base and J 2 bases, leaving 9 bases between the germline ends. This CDR3 is built from 13 residues.

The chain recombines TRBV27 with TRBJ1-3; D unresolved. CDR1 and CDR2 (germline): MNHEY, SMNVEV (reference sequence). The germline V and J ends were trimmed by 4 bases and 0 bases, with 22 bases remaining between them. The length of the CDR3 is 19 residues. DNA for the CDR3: TGTGCCAGCAGTTCCATAACTGGGAGTGGCGATTTCTCTGGAAACACCATATATTTT. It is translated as CASSSITGSGDFSGNTIYF.

CDR3 DNA: TGTGCCAGCAGTGCGGGACAGGGGATAAACATTCAGTACTTC. It encodes CASSAGQGINIQYF. This chain connects TRBV6-5 to TRBJ2-4; 10 bases agree with TRBD1. Germline CDR1 is MNHEY and CDR2 is SVGAGI. Trimming removed 5 bases from V and 6 bases from J; junction bases left unmatched: 4. The CDR3 consists of 14 residues.

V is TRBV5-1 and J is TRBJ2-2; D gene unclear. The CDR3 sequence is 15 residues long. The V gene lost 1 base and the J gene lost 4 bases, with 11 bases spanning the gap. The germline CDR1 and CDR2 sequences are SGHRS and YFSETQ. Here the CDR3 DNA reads TGCGCCAGCAGCTTGTTGCTCGATCGCACCGGGGAGCTGTTTTTT. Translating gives CASSLLLDRTGELFF.

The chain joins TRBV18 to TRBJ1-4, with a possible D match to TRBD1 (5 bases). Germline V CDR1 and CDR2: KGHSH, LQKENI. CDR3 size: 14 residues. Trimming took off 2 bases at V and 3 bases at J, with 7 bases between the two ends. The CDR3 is CASSPGTANEKLFF. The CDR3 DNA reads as TGTGCCAGCTCACCAGGGACCGCTAATGAAAAACTGTTTTTT. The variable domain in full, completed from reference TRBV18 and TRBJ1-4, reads NAGVMQNPRHLVRRRGQEARLRCSPMKGHSHVYWYRQLPEEGLKFMVYLQKENIIDESGMPKERFSAEFPKEGPSILRIQQVVRGDSAAYFCASSPGTANEKLFFGSGTQLSVL.

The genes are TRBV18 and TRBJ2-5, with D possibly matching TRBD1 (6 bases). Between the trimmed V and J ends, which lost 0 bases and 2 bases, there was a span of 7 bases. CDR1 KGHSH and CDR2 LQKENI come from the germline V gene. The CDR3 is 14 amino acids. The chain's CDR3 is CASSPPGTQETQYF. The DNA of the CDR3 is TGTGCCAGCTCACCACCCGGGACACAAGAGACCCAGTACTTC.

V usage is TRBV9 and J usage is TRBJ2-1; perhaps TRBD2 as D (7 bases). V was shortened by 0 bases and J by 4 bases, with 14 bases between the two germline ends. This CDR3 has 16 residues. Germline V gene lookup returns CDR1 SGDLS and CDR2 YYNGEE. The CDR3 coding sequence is TGTGCCAGCAGCGTAGTCGGGGGGCCGGTGTACAATGAGCAGTTCTTC. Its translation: CASSVVGGPVYNEQFF.

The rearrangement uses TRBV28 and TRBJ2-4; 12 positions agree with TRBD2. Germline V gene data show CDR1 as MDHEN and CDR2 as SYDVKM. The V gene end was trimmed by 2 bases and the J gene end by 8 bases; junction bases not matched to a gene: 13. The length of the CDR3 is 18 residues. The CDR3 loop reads CASSLPKLAGGRVDIQYF. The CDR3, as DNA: TGTGCCAGCAGTTTACCCAAACTAGCGGGAGGCCGGGTAGACATTCAGTACTTC.

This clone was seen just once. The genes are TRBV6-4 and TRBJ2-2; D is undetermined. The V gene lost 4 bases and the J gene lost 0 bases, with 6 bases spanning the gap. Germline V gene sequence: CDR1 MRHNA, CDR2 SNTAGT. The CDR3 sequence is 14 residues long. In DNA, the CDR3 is TGTGCCAGCAGTGTTCAGTCGAACACCGGGGAGCTGTTTTTT. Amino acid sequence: CASSVQSNTGELFF.

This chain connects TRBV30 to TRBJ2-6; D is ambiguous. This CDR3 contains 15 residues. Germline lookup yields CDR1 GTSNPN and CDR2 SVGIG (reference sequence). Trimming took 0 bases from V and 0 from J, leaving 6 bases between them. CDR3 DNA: TGTGCCTGGAGTGTATGGGTCTCTGGGGCCAACGTCCTGACTTTC. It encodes CAWSVWVSGANVLTF.

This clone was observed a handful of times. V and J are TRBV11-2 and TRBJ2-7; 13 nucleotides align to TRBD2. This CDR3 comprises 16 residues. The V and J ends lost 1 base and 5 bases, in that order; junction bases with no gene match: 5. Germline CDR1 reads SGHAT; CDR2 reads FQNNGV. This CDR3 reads CASSLGRLAGGNEQYF. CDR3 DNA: TGTGCCAGCAGCTTAGGTAGACTAGCGGGAGGTAACGAGCAGTACTTC.

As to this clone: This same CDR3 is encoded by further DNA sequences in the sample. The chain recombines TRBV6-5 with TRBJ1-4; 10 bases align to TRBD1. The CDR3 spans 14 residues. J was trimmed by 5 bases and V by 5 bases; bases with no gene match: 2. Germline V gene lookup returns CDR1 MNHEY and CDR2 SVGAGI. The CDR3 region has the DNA TGTGCCAGCAGTCGGACAGGGGGGAATGAAAAACTGTTTTTT. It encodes CASSRTGGNEKLFF.

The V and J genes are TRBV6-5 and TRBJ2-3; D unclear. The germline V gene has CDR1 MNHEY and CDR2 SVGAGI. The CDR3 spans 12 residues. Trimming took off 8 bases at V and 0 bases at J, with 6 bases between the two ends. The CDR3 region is CASGRSTDTQYF. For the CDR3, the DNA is TGTGCCAGCGGTAGAAGCACAGATACGCAGTATTTT.

The CDR3 DNA reads as TGTGCTCACCGACTAGCGGGAGTTAACACCGGGGAGCTGTTTTTT. The encoded protein is CAHRLAGVNTGELFF. This sequence joins TRBV30 and TRBJ2-2, with 12 bases lining up with TRBD2. Germline V CDR1 and CDR2: GTSNPN, SVGIG (reference sequence). The CDR3 totals 15 residues.

The CDR3 bases are TGTGCCAGCTCACCACTTAGCGGACTAAGCTCCTACGAGCAGTACTTC. This translates into CASSPLSGLSSYEQYF. The chain carries TRBV18 and TRBJ2-7; maybe TRBD2 (6 bases). CDR3 length equals 16 residues. The V end lost 1 base, the J end lost 0 bases, and 13 bases lay between the germline ends. Germline V gene lookup returns CDR1 KGHSH and CDR2 LQKENI.

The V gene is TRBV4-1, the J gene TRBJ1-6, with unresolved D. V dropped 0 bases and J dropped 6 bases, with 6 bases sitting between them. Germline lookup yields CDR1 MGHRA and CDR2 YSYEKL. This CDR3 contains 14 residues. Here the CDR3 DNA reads TGCGCCAGCAGCCAAGATCAGCGTAATTCACCCCTCCACTTT. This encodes CASSQDQRNSPLHF.

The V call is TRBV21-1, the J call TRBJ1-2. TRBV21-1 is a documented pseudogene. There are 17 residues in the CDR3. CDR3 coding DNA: TGTGCCAGCAGCCTCCGGAAGGATCGAGCGACCTACTATGGCTACACCTTC. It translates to CASSLRKDRATYYGYTF.